This T cell receptor beta chain was observed in a study of beta chain features in type 1 diabetes (dated by TCRdb to the late 2010s). Regarding the study in general: Mean age, gender distribution, total cell number and subset yield were not different between patients and healthy donors. The study compared TCRB repertoires of sorted circulating CD4+ T cell subsets between recently diagnosed type 1 diabetes patients and matched healthy donors. A total of roughly 100 million sorted cells were examined across all samples, and the number of cells per subset was strongly correlated with RNA yield. Regulatory and stem cell-like memory subsets were isolated from only 8 patients and roughly 8 healthy donors, whereas naive and central memory subsets came from all 30 or so donors.

About this clone: Its target antigen remains unknown. Per-base qualities were not stored, and no clone one base away is much larger.

The entire isolated RNA was reverse transcribed using the High Capacity cDNA Reverse Transcription Kit, and thus expressed TCRB transcripts were sequenced. Naive, central memory and regulatory T cell samples underwent deep immunoSEQ sequencing, averaging about 3.57 million total reads per sample. After sorted cells were lysed in RLT buffer, RNA was extracted with DNase-treated RNeasy Micro or Mini kits, with the choice depending on cell number. Each cell subset was processed on its own to prevent cross-contamination, while patient and healthy donor samples were processed together. Using the immunoSEQ multiplex PCR, TCRB sequences were amplified from cDNA into 87-bp fragments spanning the CDR3 region. Sequencing of the amplicons was done on the Illumina HiSeq platform. The published analysis was carried out like this. PCR bias was computationally corrected using synthetic template baselines, reads within Hamming distance 2 were collapsed, and singletons that could not be merged were discarded. By aligning reads against IMGT, V, D and J genes, CDR3 length, and insertions or deletions at six rearrangement sites were assigned. Within each subset, clonotype counts were normalized to sorted cell number, after which true diversity and Gini coefficients were computed with the tcR R package. Repertoire sharing was quantified using the overlap coefficient calculated on TCRB nucleotide sequences. Out-of-frame TCRB sequences from naive cells were analyzed as a proxy for the pre-selection repertoire. Held by TCRdb, this immuneACCESS table contains in-frame sequences only and omits some clones. Under half of the omission traces to an unresolved V gene where checked; the cause of the rest is unknown. V and J calls plus clone size are reproduced from that table; the DNA served to infer D and trimming. For this sample there are some 660,000 clones; roughly 13% appear just once. 0.035% to 0.045% of the sample comes from the top ten.

Each donor gave one peripheral blood draw, roughly 110 mL on average, collected into heparinised tubes. A BD FACSAria II and a panel including CD45RO, CCR7, CD25, CD127, CD95 and CD27 were used to sort naive, central memory, regulatory and stem cell-like memory CD4+ T cells. A purity above 98% was achieved for all sorted populations. PBMCs were separated immediately by Lymphoprep density gradient centrifugation and were stained directly, without being cultured. So that batch effects would be minimized, each experiment stained and sorted samples in pairs, pairing one healthy donor with one patient. Broad study findings and their caveats: HLA sub-analyses involved small numbers of individuals, so any influence of HLA type on TCRB rearrangement remained unresolved. Naive, central memory and regulatory TCRB repertoires appeared more similar among patients than among healthy donors. Patients with type 1 diabetes made fewer insertions and deleted more nucleotides at VDJ recombination sites, implying thymic rearrangement abnormalities. A moderate but significant shortening of TCRB CDR3 length was observed in type 1 diabetes patients in all four CD4+ subsets. PCR may preferentially amplify shorter templates, but because patient and control samples were amplified and corrected together, any resulting skew would affect both groups equally. Because cDNA was sequenced instead of genomic DNA, highly expressing activated cells could be over-represented, though the groups showed no difference in activation or CD3 levels.

From cysteine to phenylalanine, the CDR3 is 12 amino acids long. CDR3 DNA is the only sequence kept; it has 36 bases, read in frame from the first base. From a lookup of the germline V gene, CDR1 and CDR2 are MNHNS and SASEGT. V sheds 8 bases and J sheds 6 bases, leaving 14 bases between their ends. Sequencing was done on a sample of naive CD4+ T cells from blood. The cell subset or site label for this specimen denotes: true naive CD4+ T cells. The rearranged segments are TRBV6-1 and TRBJ2-7, with the D gene not confidently named. The receptor was derived from a man aged 18 to 29 with type 1 diabetes. Here is the DNA: TGTGCCAGCCAATCCTTCCCTGGCGAGCAGTACTTC. This encodes CASQSFPGEQYF.